This T cell receptor beta chain was sequenced during a study of cytomegalovirus exposure and HLA in healthy donors. Study-level background: The Caucasian-associated ancestry cluster contained about four fifths of the roughly 370 genotyped donors. The study, taken as a whole, reports: The study listed under 200 cytomegalovirus-associated TCR beta chains. Later on, an analysis tied approximately 17,000 TCR beta sequences to HLA alleles at 0.05 false discovery rate. Rare TCR sequences predominated, though certain public TCRs were found in many donors.

The germline V and J ends were trimmed by 3 bases and 8 bases, with 11 bases remaining between them. There are 12 residues in the CDR3. The germline CDR1 and CDR2 sequences are SGDLS and YYNGEE. 13 Jbeta primers and 60 Vbeta primers were used for the PCR. TCRdb's table, derived via immunoSEQ multiplex PCR, lists solely in-frame clones and lacks some. In the table there are about 240,000 clones, 70% to 90% of which are singletons. This clone was recorded only once. The target antigen is unknown. Sequenced sample: PBMCs. The source of this sequence is a woman aged 55-69 years in good health and CMV-seropositive. The chain employs TRBV9 and TRBJ1-2; D might be TRBD1 (5 bases). The CDR3 DNA reads TGTGCCAGCAGCGCTGGGACTTACGGCTACACCTTC. It is translated as CASSAGTYGYTF. The entire variable domain, with the rest obtained from reference TRBV9 and TRBJ1-2, is as follows: DSGVTQTPKHLITATGQRVTLRCSPRSGDLSVYWYQQSLDQGLQFLIQYYNGEERAKGNILERFSAQQFPDLHSELNLSSLELGDSALYFCASSAGTYGYTFGSGTRLTVV.